The 14 T cell receptor beta chains listed next were all sequenced from one sample in a study of shared clonotypes between healthy human individuals. The table came from immunoSEQ multiplex PCR; TCRdb's copy has only in-frame clones and leaves some out. Counted here are some 100,000 clones, 68% occurring once; the ten biggest clones make up roughly a quarter. Specimen: memory CD8+ T cells sorted from blood. Subset specified: CD45RO+ cells pooled with CCR7-negative TemRA cells. The receptors were gathered from a woman in her thirties in good health.

The V gene is TRBV2, the J gene TRBJ2-7, with D possibly called TRBD1 or TRBD2 (5 bases each). The CDR3 has 14 residues. Germline values: CDR1 SNHLY, CDR2 FYNNEI. Trimming stripped 4 bases from V and 0 bases from J, with 10 bases between. CDR3 in DNA: TGTGCCAGCAGTGTGGGGGTTGGCTCCTACGAGCAGTACTTC. Its translation is CASSVGVGSYEQYF.

Concerning this clone: A much larger clone differs from this one at a single base, so this may be a read error. The chain recombines TRBV19 with TRBJ2-7; unclear D gene. Germline lookup yields CDR1 LNHDA and CDR2 SQIVND (reference sequence). Trimming pared 2 bases from V and 3 bases from J, leaving 17 bases between. The CDR3 runs to 16 residues. The chain's CDR3 is CASSISADGLNYEQYF. DNA of the CDR3: TGTGCCAGTAGTATATCCGCGGACGGGCTTAACTACGAGCAGTACTTC.

This clone turned up a few times. The rearrangement joins TRBV2 to TRBJ2-5; D unclear. The germline CDR1 and CDR2 sequences are SNHLY and FYNNEI. The ends were cut back, 9 bases at V and 6 bases at J, with 11 bases in the middle. This CDR3 has 11 amino acids. The CDR3 here is CASTPGKTQYF. The CDR3 DNA is TGTGCCAGTACCCCTGGAAAGACCCAGTACTTC. Drawing the rest from reference TRBV2 and TRBJ2-5, the complete variable domain is EPEVTQTPSHQVTQMGQEVILRCVPISNHLYFYWYRQILGQKVEFLVSFYNNEISEKSEIFDDQFSVERPDGSNFTLKIRSTKLEDSAMYFCASTPGKTQYFGPGTRLLVL.

This chain links TRBV5-6 with TRBJ1-1, with no clear D. Germline values: CDR1 SGHDT, CDR2 YYEEEE. Trimming took 4 bases from V and 5 from J, leaving 9 bases between them. The CDR3 runs 12 residues. CDR3 in amino acids: CASSVDLTEAFF. The CDR3 DNA sequence: TGTGCCAGCAGCGTCGATTTAACTGAAGCTTTCTTT.

The V gene is TRBV29-1, the J gene TRBJ2-7; TRBD2 is a possible D gene (5 bases). The ends were cut back, 6 bases at V and 3 bases at J, with 12 bases in the middle. CDR1 and CDR2 (germline): SQVTM, ANQGSEA. This CDR3 is built from 12 residues. The CDR3 loop is CSVVGSRYEQYF. The DNA for the CDR3 is TGCAGCGTCGTAGGGAGCCGCTACGAGCAGTACTTC.

This clone is medium-sized. The CDR3 protein is CASSFVLGEGISEAFF. The CDR3 DNA reads as TGTGCCAGCAGCTTCGTCCTGGGGGAGGGCATCTCTGAAGCTTTCTTT. The chain combines TRBV7-9 with TRBJ1-1; D may be TRBD1 (5 bases). This CDR3 is built from 16 residues. V was pared by 3 bases and J by 6 bases, with 20 bases between. Germline-derived CDR1 and CDR2 are SEHNR and FQNEAQ (reference sequence).

This chain connects TRBV27 to TRBJ2-1, with 7 positions matching TRBD2. CDR1 and CDR2 from the germline V gene are MNHEY and SMNVEV (reference sequence). J lost 5 bases, V lost 3 bases, and 10 bases had no gene match. This CDR3 is 16 amino acids long. The CDR3 here is CASSFLWEGPHNEQFF. The CDR3 DNA is TGTGCCAGCAGTTTTTTGTGGGAGGGCCCCCACAATGAGCAGTTCTTC.

The genes are TRBV7-2 and TRBJ2-5; no clear D gene. The J call may be in error: the DNA end matches TRBJ2-7 better. Looked up from germline, CDR1 is SGHTA and CDR2 is FQGNSA. This CDR3 is 15 amino acids long. The DNA for the CDR3 is TGTGCCAGCAGCTTTTACCTCGCGGATTCCTACGAGCAGTACTTC. It specifies CASSFYLADSYEQYF.

The chain carries TRBV7-6 and TRBJ2-1; D remains unclear. CDR3 length equals 13 residues. V was trimmed by 2 bases and J by 5 bases, leaving 7 bases between them. The germline V gene has CDR1 SGHVS and CDR2 FNYEAQ. The CDR3 is CASSLQHDNEQFF. The DNA for the CDR3 is TGTGCCAGCAGCTTACAACACGACAATGAGCAGTTCTTC.

This clone came up many times. The chain recombines TRBV14 with TRBJ2-5, with TRBD1 identical over 7 bases. The closer fit of TRBJ2-7 to the DNA end suggests the J call may be wrong. Germline V CDR1 and CDR2: SGHDN, FVKESK. The CDR3 extends over 15 amino acids. This chain's CDR3 is CASSHVETGSYEQYF. CDR3 sequence (DNA): TGTGCCAGCAGCCACGTCGAGACAGGGTCCTACGAGCAGTACTTC.

This clone was observed a single time. The V gene is TRBV18, the J gene TRBJ1-3; 12 bases agree with TRBD1. The V segment lost 10 bases and the J segment 0 bases; nucleotides outside the gene matches: 10. CDR3 size: 17 residues. Germline values: CDR1 KGHSH, CDR2 LQKENI. Written as DNA, the CDR3 is TGTGCCACAACCCGGGACAGGGGGCCAAGCTCTGGAAACACCATATATTTT. Protein: CATTRDRGPSSGNTIYF.

The chain combines TRBV5-4 with TRBJ2-5, with 7 bases identical to TRBD1. V was clipped by 5 bases and J by 0 bases; unmatched bases: 4. Germline lookup yields CDR1 SGHNT and CDR2 YYREEE (reference sequence). The CDR3 covers 14 residues. The CDR3 bases are TGTGCCAGCAGTTCCGGGACAGACCAAGAGACCCAGTACTTC. Residues: CASSSGTDQETQYF.

The gene calls are TRBV9 and TRBJ1-5, with D uncertain. The CDR3 spans 13 residues. V lost 4 bases and J lost 0, with 5 bases in between. Germline V gene data show CDR1 as SGDLS and CDR2 as YYNGEE. The CDR3 DNA follows: TGTGCCAGCAGCCCAAATAGCAATCAGCCCCAGCATTTT. Its protein is CASSPNSNQPQHF.

The chain links TRBV5-1 to TRBJ2-7; TRBD2 matches 12 bases. Germline loops: CDR1 SGHRS, CDR2 YFSETQ. V lost 5 bases and J lost 9; bases outside the gene matches: 9. This CDR3 has 14 amino acids. The CDR3 here is CASSSGTSGLGQYF. The CDR3 region has the DNA TGCGCCAGCAGTTCCGGGACTAGCGGGTTAGGGCAGTACTTC.